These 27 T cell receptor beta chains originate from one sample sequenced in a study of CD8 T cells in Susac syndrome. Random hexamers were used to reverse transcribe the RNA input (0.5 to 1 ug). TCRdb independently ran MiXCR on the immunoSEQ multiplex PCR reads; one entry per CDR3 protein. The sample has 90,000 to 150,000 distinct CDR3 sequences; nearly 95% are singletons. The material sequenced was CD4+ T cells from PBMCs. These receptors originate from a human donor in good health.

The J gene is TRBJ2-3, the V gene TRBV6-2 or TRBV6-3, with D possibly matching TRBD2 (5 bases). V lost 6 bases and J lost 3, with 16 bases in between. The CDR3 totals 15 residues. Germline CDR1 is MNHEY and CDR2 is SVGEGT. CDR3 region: CASSNIMTGTDTQYF. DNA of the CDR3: TGTGCCAGCAGCAACATTATGACGGGGACAGATACGCAGTATTTT.

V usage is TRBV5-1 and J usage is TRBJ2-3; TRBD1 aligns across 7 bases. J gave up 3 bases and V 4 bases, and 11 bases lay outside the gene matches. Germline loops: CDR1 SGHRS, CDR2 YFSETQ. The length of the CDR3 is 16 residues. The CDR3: CASSPAPGQQTDTQYF. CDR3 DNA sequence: TGCGCCAGCAGCCCAGCCCCGGGACAGCAAACAGATACGCAGTATTTT.

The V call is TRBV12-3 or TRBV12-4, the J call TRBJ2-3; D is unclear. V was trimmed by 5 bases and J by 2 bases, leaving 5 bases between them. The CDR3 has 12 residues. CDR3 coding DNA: TGTGCCAGCAGTATTAACACAGATACGCAGTATTTT. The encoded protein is CASSINTDTQYF.

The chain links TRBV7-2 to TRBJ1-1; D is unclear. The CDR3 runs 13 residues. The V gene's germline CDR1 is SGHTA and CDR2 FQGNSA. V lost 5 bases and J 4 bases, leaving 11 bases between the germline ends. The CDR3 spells CASSKEMSTEAFF. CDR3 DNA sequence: TGTGCCAGCAGCAAAGAGATGAGCACTGAAGCTTTCTTT.

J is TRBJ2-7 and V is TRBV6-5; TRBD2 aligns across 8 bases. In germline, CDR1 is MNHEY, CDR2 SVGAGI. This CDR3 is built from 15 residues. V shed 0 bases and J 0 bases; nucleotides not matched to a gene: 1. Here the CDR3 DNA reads TGTGCCAGCAGTTACTCGCGGGAGGCCTCCTACGAGCAGTACTTC. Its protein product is CASSYSREASYEQYF.

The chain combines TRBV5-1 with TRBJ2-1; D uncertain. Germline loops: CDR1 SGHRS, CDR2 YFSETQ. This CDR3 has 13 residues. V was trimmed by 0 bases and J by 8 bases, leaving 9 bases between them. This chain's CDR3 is CASSLVLGDEQFF. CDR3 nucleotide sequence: TGCGCCAGCAGCTTGGTGCTGGGTGATGAGCAGTTCTTC.

The CDR3 bases are TGCGCCAGCAGCTTGCAGACTAGCGGTACGACAGATACGCAGTATTTT. This codes for CASSLQTSGTTDTQYF. The chain employs TRBV5-1 and TRBJ2-3, with 9 nucleotides matching TRBD2. Trimming took 1 base from V and 3 from J; bases not matched to a gene: 6. Per the germline V gene, CDR1 is SGHRS and CDR2 is YFSETQ. The CDR3 is 16 amino acids.

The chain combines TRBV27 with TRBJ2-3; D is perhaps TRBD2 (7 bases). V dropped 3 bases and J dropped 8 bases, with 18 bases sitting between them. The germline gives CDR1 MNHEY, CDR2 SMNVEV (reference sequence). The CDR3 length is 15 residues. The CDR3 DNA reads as TGTGCCAGCAGTTTCCAAACGGGGGGCTCCAGTACGCAGTATTTT. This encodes CASSFQTGGSSTQYF.

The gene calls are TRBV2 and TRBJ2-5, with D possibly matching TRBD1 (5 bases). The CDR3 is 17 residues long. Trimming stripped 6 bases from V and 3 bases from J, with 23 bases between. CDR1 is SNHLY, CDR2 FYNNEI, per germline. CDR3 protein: CASRKDPPGLLEETQYF. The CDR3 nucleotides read TGTGCCAGCAGAAAAGACCCTCCAGGGCTCCTCGAAGAGACCCAGTACTTC.

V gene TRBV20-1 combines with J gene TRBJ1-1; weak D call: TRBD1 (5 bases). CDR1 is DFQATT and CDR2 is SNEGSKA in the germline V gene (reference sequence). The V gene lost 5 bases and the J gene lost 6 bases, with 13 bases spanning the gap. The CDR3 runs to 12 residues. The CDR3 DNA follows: TGCAGTGCTGGGCGGAGGGGCGCTGAAGCTTTCTTT. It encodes CSAGRRGAEAFF.

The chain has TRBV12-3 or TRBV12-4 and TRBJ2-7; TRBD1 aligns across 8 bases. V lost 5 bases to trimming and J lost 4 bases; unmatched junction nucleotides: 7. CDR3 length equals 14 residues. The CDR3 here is CASSTWTGSYEQYF. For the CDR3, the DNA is TGTGCCAGCAGTACCTGGACAGGGAGTTACGAGCAGTACTTC.

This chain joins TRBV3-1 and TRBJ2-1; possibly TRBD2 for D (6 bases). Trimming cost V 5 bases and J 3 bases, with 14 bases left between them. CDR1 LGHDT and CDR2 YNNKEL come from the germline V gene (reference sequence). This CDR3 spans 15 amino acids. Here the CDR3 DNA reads TGTGCCAGCAGCTGGGGGGAAGGCATCTACAATGAGCAGTTCTTC. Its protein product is CASSWGEGIYNEQFF.

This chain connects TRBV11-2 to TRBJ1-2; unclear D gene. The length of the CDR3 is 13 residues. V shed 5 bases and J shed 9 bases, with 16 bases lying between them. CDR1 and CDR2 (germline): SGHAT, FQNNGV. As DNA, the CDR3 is TGTGCCAGCAGCCCACCCTCCCTTCAAAGCTACACCTTC. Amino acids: CASSPPSLQSYTF.

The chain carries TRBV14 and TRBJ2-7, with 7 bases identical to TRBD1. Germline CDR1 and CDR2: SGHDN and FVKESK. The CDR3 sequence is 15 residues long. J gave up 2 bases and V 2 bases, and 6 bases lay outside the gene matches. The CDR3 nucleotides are TGTGCCAGCAGCCAACGGACAGGTCTCGCCTACGAGCAGTACTTC. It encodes CASSQRTGLAYEQYF. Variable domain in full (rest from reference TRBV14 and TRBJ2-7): EAGVTQFPSHSVIEKGQTVTLRCDPISGHDNLYWYRRVMGKEIKFLLHFVKESKQDESGMPNNRFLAERTGGTYSTLKVQPAELEDSGVYFCASSQRTGLAYEQYFGPGTRLTVT.

The CDR3 DNA reads TGTGCCAGCAGCTTAGTGGCCGAGCAGTACTTC. Protein sequence: CASSLVAEQYF. The chain combines TRBV7-2 with TRBJ2-7; D is ambiguous. V was shortened by 1 base and J by 6 bases, with 4 bases between the two germline ends. The CDR3 sequence is 11 residues long. Germline CDR1 is SGHTA and CDR2 is FQGNSA.

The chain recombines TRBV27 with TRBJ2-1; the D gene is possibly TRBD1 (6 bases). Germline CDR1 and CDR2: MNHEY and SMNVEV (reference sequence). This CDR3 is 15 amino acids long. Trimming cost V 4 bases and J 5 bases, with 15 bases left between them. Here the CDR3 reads CASSWVGASHNEQFF. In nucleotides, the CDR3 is TGTGCCAGCAGTTGGGTGGGGGCTTCTCACAATGAGCAGTTCTTC.

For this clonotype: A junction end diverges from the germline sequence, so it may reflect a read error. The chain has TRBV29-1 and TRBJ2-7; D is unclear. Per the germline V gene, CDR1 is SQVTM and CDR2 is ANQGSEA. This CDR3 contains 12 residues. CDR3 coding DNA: TGCAGCGTTCTGGCAGAGACCTACGAGCAGTGCTTC. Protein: CSVLAETYEQCF.

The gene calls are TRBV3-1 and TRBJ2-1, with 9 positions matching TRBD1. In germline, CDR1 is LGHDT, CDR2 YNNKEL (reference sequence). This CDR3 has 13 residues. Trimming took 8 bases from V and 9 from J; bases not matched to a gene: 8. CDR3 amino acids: CASRQGEAGEQFF. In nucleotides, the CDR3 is TGTGCCAGCCGACAGGGGGAAGCAGGTGAGCAGTTCTTC.

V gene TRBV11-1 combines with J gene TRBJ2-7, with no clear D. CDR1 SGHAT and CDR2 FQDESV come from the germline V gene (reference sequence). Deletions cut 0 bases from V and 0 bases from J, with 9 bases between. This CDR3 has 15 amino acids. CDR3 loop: CASSLARSSSYEQYF. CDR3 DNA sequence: TGTGCCAGCAGCTTAGCCAGGAGCAGCTCCTACGAGCAGTACTTC.

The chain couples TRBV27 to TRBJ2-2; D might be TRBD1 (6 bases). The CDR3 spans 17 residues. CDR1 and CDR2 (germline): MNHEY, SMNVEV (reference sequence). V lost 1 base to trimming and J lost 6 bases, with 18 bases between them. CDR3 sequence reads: CASSLWGRRGTAGELFF. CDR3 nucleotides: TGTGCCAGCAGTTTATGGGGGCGCAGGGGCACCGCCGGGGAGCTGTTTTTT.

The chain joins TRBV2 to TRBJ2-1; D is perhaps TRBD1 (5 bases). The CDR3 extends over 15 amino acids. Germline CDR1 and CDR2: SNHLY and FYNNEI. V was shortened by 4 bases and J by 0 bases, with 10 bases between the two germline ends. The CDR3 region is CASSGPRGSYNEQFF. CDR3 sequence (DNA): TGTGCCAGCAGTGGTCCTAGGGGCTCCTACAATGAGCAGTTCTTC.

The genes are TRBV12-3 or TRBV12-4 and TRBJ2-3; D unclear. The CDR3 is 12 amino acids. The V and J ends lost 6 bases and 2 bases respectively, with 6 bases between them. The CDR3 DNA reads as TGTGCCAGCAGAATAACCACAGATACGCAGTATTTT. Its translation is CASRITTDTQYF.

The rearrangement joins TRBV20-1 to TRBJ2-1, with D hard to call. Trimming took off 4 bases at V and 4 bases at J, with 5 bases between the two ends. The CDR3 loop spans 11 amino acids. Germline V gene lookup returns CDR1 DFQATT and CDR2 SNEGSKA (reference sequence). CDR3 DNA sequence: TGCAGTGCTATCCCTTACAATGAGCAGTTCTTC. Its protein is CSAIPYNEQFF.

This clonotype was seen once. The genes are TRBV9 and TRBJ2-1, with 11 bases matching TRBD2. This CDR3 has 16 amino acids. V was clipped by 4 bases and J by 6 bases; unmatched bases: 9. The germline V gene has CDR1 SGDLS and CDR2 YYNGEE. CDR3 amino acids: CASSKTGLAGSNEQFF. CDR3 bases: TGTGCCAGCAGCAAAACTGGACTAGCGGGCTCCAATGAGCAGTTCTTC. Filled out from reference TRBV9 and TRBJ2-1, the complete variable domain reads DSGVTQTPKHLITATGQRVTLRCSPRSGDLSVYWYQQSLDQGLQFLIQYYNGEERAKGNILERFSAQQFPDLHSELNLSSLELGDSALYFCASSKTGLAGSNEQFFGPGTRLTVL.

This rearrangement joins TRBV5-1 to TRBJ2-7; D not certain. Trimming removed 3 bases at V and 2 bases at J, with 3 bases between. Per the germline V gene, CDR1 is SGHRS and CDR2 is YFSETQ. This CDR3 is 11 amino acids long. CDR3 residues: CASSSPYEQYF. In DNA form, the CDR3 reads TGCGCCAGCAGCTCCCCCTACGAGCAGTACTTC.

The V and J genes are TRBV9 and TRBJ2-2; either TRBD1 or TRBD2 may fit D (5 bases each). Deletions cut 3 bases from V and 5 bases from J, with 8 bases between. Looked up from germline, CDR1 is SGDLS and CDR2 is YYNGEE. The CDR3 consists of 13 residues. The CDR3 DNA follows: TGTGCCAGCAGCGATGGGGGAACCGGGGAGCTGTTTTTT. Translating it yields CASSDGGTGELFF.

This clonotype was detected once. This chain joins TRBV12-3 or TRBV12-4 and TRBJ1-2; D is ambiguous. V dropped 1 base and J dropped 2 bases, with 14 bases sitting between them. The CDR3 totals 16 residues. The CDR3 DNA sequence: TGTGCCAGCAGTTTAGACGTCGGAGGACGGAACTATGGCTACACCTTC. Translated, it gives CASSLDVGGRNYGYTF.